The T cell receptor (beta chain) under discussion was sequenced for a study of control samples from healthy donors and cancer patients (dated by TCRdb to about 2020). V and J are truncated by 3 bases and 2 bases respectively, leaving an intervening sequence of 4 bases. The germline V gene supplies CDR1 SNHLY and CDR2 FYNNEI. The CDR3 goes from the cysteine to the phenylalanine over 12 residues. The sequence is cut down to CDR3 DNA, 36 bases in frame from base 1. The library was generated by the immunoSEQ multiplex PCR assay. In its TCRdb copy, this immuneACCESS table keeps in-frame sequences only and misses some clones. Where compared with another copy, unresolved V genes explain less than half of these, and the others have no known cause. The table for this sample lists 100,000 to 150,000 clones; approximately 92% of them were counted only once. Around 0.52% of the sample belongs to the ten largest clones.

In regard to this clone: Its antigen target is currently unknown. Per-nucleotide qualities are absent, and no much larger clonotype sits a single base away.

The sequence derives from a man of 80 years or more with head and neck cancer. The chain was built from TRBV2 and TRBJ1-2; the D gene is unclear. The sample consisted of PBMCs. The DNA reads as follows: TGTGCCAGCAGTGAGGGGAACTATGGCTACACCTTC. This encodes CASSEGNYGYTF.